This TCR beta chain was retrieved from a study of vaccination and CD4 T cells after COVID-19. Study in general: Controls had a CEFX pool, an HIV-1 Nef pool, or no peptide added.

The CDR3 is 12 residues long. Germline lookup yields CDR1 SGHNT and CDR2 YYREEE (reference sequence). V lost 5 bases, J lost 7 bases, and 12 bases lay in between. Findings and caveats of the study: A nonsignificant rise from about 20 to 38 was seen in the median number of SARS-CoV-2-reactive clonotypes.

With respect to this clonotype: The target antigen is unknown.

The sample's treatment: approximately 9-day PBMC culture with coronavirus spike peptide pools or control peptides (ViraFEST assay). Recorded positive PCR dates fall between March and December 2020, preceding US Alpha, Beta and Delta variants. Two million PBMCs per well were cultured with roughly 10 IU/ml IL-2 and roughly 10 ug/ml peptide pools. Scientists ran DNA taken from cultured CD4+ T cells through the Oncomine TCR Beta short-read assay for sequencing. TCRdb analysed the PCR reads with MiXCR anew, one entry per CDR3 protein. The sample has 15,000 to 20,000 distinct CDR3 sequences; over 45% are singletons.

The V and J genes are TRBV5-4 and TRBJ1-2; weak D call: TRBD1 (6 bases). This sample comprised CD4+ T cells from blood, cultured in vitro, obtained before SARS-CoV-2 vaccination. This receptor was identified in a human donor who had recovered from COVID-19. CDR3 DNA: TGTGCCAGCAGGATGAACAGGGCTGGCTACACCTTC. Its protein product is CASRMNRAGYTF. The variable domain in full, with the rest retrieved from reference TRBV5-4 and TRBJ1-2, is ETGVTQSPTHLIKTRGQQVTLRCSSQSGHNTVSWYQQALGQGPQFIFQYYREEENGRGNFPPRFSGLQFPNYSSELNVNALELDDSALYLCASRMNRAGYTFGSGTRLTVV.